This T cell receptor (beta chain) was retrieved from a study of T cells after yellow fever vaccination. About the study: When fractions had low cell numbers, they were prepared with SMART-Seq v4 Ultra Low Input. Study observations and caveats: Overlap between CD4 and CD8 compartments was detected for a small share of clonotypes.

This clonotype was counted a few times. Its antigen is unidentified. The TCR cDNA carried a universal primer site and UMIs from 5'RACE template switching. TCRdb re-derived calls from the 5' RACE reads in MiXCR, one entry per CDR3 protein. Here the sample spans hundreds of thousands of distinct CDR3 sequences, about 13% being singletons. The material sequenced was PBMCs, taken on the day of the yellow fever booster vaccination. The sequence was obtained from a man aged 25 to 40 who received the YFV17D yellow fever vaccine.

As DNA, the CDR3 is TGTGCCACCAGTCCTTCATTGAGTGAAGCTTTCTTT. Protein product: CATSPSLSEAFF. This chain uses TRBV15 with TRBJ1-1; D remains unclear. CDR3 length: 12 amino acids. Trimming stripped 6 bases from V and 7 bases from J, with 12 bases between. Per germline, CDR1 LNHNV and CDR2 YYDKDF (reference sequence).